Presented here are 4 T cell receptor beta chains from one specimen sequenced in a study of regulatory T cells in long-lasting Graves disease. Construction of the TCR beta libraries employed iRepertoire HTBI primers in conjunction with Arm-PCR of CDR3 regions. Each CDR3 protein is one row after TCRdb ran MiXCR on the multiplex PCR reads. The sample includes 620,000 or so distinct CDR3 sequences, approximately 15% of them seen just once. Noted time point: newly diagnosed GD, antithyroid drugs for less than 3 months. PBMC-derived RNA was used for the TCR library. These same data were also listed under a study on T cells in Graves' hyperthyroidism and ophthalmopathy.

Sequencing was performed on peripheral blood mononuclear cells (PBMCs), taken at new diagnosis, from a patient treated with antithyroid drugs. These receptor sequences come from a woman aged 25 to 45 with Graves disease.

This clonotype was detected a few times. The chain joins TRBV14 to TRBJ2-3, with TRBD2 identical over 7 bases. V lost 4 bases to trimming and J lost 2 bases; unmatched junction nucleotides: 12. This CDR3 is 17 amino acids long. The germline CDR1 and CDR2 sequences are SGHDN and FVKESK. In DNA, the CDR3 is TGTGCCAGCAGCCCCGTTGGGGGAGGGATTATCACAGATACGCAGTATTTT. Protein: CASSPVGGGIITDTQYF.

As regards this clonotype: The junction departs from the called germline gene at one end, perhaps through a read error. The chain couples TRBV7-9 to TRBJ1-5, with D unresolved. Looked up from germline, CDR1 is SEHNR and CDR2 is FQNEAQ (reference sequence). This CDR3 is built from 16 residues. The CDR3 reads CVSSSSETFQDQPQHF. The DNA for the CDR3 is TGTGTCAGCAGCTCCTCTGAAACATTTCAGGATCAGCCCCAGCATTTT. The entire variable domain, with the rest obtained from reference TRBV7-9 and TRBJ1-5, is as follows: DTGVSQNPRHKITKRGQNVTFRCDPISEHNRLYWYRQTLGQGPEFLTYFQNEAQLEKSRLLSDRFSAERPKGSFSTLEIQRTEQGDSAMYLCVSSSSETFQDQPQHFGDGTRLSIL.

On this clonotype itself: Its ends do not fully match the called genes, so a read error is possible. The rearrangement links TRBV6-8 to TRBJ1-4; D uncertain. CDR1 MNHGY and CDR2 SAAAGT come from the germline V gene. The CDR3 spans 15 residues. This chain's CDR3 is CASGERGDPRTTWAF. The DNA for the CDR3 is TGTGCCAGCGGTGAGAGAGGAGACCCCCGGACTACGTGGGCTTTT.

The chain employs TRBV10-3 and TRBJ2-7; D is unresolved. The CDR3 loop spans 11 amino acids. Germline V gives CDR1 ENHRY, CDR2 SYGVKD. V lost 10 bases and J lost 4, with 11 bases in between. DNA of the CDR3: TGTGCCAGCCAAGAAACATACGAGCAGTACTTC. As protein: CASQETYEQYF.